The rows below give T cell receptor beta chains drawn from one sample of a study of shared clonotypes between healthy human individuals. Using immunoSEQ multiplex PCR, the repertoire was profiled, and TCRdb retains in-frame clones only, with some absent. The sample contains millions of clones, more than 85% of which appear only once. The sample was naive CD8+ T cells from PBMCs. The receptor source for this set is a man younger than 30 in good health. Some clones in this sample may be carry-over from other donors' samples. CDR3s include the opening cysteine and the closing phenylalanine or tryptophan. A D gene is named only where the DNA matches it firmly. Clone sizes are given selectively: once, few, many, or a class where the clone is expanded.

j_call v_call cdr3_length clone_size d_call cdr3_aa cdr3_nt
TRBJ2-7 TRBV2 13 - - CASSAGTPYEQYF TGTGCCAGCAGCGCCGGGACACCCTACGAGCAGTACTTC
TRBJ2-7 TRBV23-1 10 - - CASSPGDQYF TGCGCCAGCAGTCCGGGGGACCAGTACTTC
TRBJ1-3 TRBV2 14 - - CASSEEYSGNTIYF TGTGCCAGCAGTGAGGAGTACTCTGGAAACACCATATATTTT
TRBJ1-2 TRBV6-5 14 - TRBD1 CASRLNRGPYGYTF TGTGCCAGCAGACTCAACAGGGGACCTTATGGCTACACCTTC
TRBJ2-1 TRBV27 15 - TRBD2 CASREGTTKRELKFF TGTGCCAGCCGAGAGGGGACTACAAAACGCGAGCTGAAGTTCTTC
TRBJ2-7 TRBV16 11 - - CASSQSGEQYF TGTGCCAGCAGCCAATCTGGTGAGCAGTACTTC
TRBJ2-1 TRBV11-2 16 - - CASSLHRGQGDNEQFF TGTGCCAGCAGCCTTCATAGAGGGCAGGGAGACAATGAGCAGTTCTTC
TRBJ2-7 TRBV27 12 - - CASSLQGAEQYF TGTGCCAGCAGTTTACAAGGGGCTGAGCAGTACTTC
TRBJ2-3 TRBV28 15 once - CASSLRQGGADTQYF TGTGCCAGCAGTTTACGGCAGGGGGGAGCAGATACGCAGTATTTT
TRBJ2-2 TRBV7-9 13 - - CASSLVITGELFF TGTGCCAGCAGCTTAGTCATCACCGGGGAGCTGTTTTTT
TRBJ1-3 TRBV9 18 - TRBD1 CANRTGTDFTNPGNTIYF TGTGCCAACCGGACCGGGACAGACTTCACTAACCCTGGAAACACCATATATTTT
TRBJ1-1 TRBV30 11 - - CAWTGTGEAFF TGTGCCTGGACCGGGACCGGTGAAGCTTTCTTT
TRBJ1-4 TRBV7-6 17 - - CASSLEPLLTGSEKLFF TGTGCCAGCAGCTTAGAGCCTCTTCTAACTGGGAGTGAAAAACTGTTTTTT
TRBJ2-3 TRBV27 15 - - CASRQLQGWTDTQYF TGTGCCAGCAGACAACTACAGGGTTGGACAGATACGCAGTATTTT
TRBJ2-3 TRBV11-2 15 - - CASSLGTLSTDTQYF TGTGCCAGCAGCTTGGGCACGTTGAGCACAGATACGCAGTATTTT
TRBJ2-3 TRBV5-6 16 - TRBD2 CASSWGLAGATDTQYF TGTGCCAGCAGTTGGGGACTAGCGGGAGCCACAGATACGCAGTATTTT
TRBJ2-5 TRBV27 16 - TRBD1 CASSQNTGGLRETQYF TGTGCCAGCAGCCAAAATACAGGGGGCTTGCGGGAGACCCAGTACTTC
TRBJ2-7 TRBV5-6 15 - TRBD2 CASSEGTSGFYEQYF TGTGCCAGCAGCGAAGGGACTAGCGGATTCTACGAGCAGTACTTC
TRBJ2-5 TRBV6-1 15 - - CASIPLGHTQETQYF TGTGCCAGCATCCCCCTCGGACATACGCAAGAGACCCAGTACTTC
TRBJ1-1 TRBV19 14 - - CASSIFGGVVEAFF TGTGCCAGTAGTATTTTTGGGGGAGTGGTTGAAGCTTTCTTT
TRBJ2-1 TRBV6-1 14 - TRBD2 CASYSRASGNEQFF TGTGCCAGCTACTCTAGGGCTAGCGGCAATGAGCAGTTCTTC
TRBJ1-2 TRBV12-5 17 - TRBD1 CASGAQGPTGRANGYTF TGTGCTAGTGGTGCCCAGGGGCCGACAGGGAGGGCGAATGGCTACACCTTC
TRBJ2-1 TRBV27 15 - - CASSNSVNSYNEQFF TGTGCCAGCAGTAATAGCGTAAACTCCTACAATGAGCAGTTCTTC
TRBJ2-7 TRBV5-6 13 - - CASSLGARYEQYF TGTGCCAGCAGCTTGGGGGCTCGCTACGAGCAGTACTTC
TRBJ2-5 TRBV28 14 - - CASTPQGGLGAQYF TGTGCCAGCACCCCCCAGGGGGGACTGGGGGCCCAGTACTTC
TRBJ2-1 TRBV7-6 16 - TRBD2 CASSPLLAGGPYEQFF TGTGCCAGCAGCCCTCTCCTAGCGGGAGGGCCGTATGAGCAGTTCTTC
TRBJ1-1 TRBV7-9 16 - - CASSHPPTGGGTEAFF TGTGCCAGCAGCCACCCCCCGACAGGCGGAGGGACGGAAGCTTTCTTT
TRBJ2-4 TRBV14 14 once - CASSLISGGGIQYF TGTGCCAGCAGTCTTATATCGGGCGGAGGCATTCAGTACTTC
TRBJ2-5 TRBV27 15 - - CASSLRPGRVETQYF TGTGCCAGCAGTTTACGCCCGGGACGGGTAGAGACCCAGTACTTC
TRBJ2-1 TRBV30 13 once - CAWSPSSYNEQFF TGTGCCTGGAGCCCCAGCTCCTACAATGAGCAGTTCTTC
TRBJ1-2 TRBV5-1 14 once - CASSFIDSSYGYTF TGCGCCAGCAGCTTTATTGACAGTTCCTATGGCTACACCTTC
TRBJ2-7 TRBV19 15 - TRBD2 CASTPGPSGTYEQYF TGTGCCAGTACTCCTGGTCCTAGCGGGACCTACGAGCAGTACTTC
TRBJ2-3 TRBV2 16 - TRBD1 CASSGVTGVMGGTQYF TGTGCCAGCAGTGGGGTGACAGGGGTGATGGGGGGAACGCAGTATTTT
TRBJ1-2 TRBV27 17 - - CASSETPGQGSRYGYTF TGTGCCAGCAGTGAGACTCCCGGTCAGGGGAGTAGGTATGGCTACACCTTC
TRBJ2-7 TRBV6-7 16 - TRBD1 CASSYSLVTGGHTTIF TGTGCCAGCAGTTACTCGCTGGTGACAGGGGGCCACACGACTATCTTC
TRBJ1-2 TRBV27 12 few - CASSLKDRSYTF TGTGCCAGCAGTTTGAAGGACAGATCTTACACCTTC
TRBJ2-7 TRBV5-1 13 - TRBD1 CASTPGTEYEQYF TGCGCCAGCACCCCCGGGACAGAATACGAGCAGTACTTC
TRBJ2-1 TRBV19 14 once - CATSHRGSYNEQFF TGTGCCACTTCCCACCGGGGGTCCTACAATGAGCAGTTCTTC
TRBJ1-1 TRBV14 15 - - CASSQDLLWATEAFF TGTGCCAGCAGCCAAGATCTACTATGGGCGACTGAAGCTTTCTTT
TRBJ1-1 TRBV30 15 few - CAWSDRAAGLTEAFF TGTGCCTGGAGCGACCGGGCGGCAGGGCTCACTGAAGCTTTCTTT
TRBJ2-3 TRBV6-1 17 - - CASSEARVGRSTDTQYF TGTGCCAGCAGTGAAGCGCGGGTCGGGAGAAGCACAGATACGCAGTATTTT
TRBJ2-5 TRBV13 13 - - CASSLGRVETQYF TGTGCCAGCAGCTTAGGCAGGGTCGAGACCCAGTACTTC
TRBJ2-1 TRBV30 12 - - CAWKESYNEQFF TGTGCCTGGAAGGAATCCTACAATGAGCAGTTCTTC
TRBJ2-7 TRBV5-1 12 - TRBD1 CASGQGPYEQYF TGCGCCAGCGGACAGGGGCCGTACGAGCAGTACTTC
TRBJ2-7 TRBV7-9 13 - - CASTRDTYYEQYF TGTGCCAGCACCCGGGACACCTACTACGAGCAGTACTTC
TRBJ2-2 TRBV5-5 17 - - CASKPTRGEPNTGELFF TGTGCCAGCAAACCCACACGAGGCGAGCCGAACACCGGGGAGCTGTTTTTT
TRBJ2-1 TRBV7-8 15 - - CASSIRDNSYNEQFF TGTGCCAGCAGCATCCGGGACAACTCCTACAATGAGCAGTTCTTC